The rows below give T cell receptor beta chains drawn from one sample of a study of blood T cell repertoires in COVID-19. TCRdb's copy holds only in-frame clones and misses some; the assay was immunoSEQ multiplex PCR. The table lists about 200,000 clones, approximately 88% of them singletons. Sample: peripheral blood. The receptors derive from a man in his forties with acute or convalescent COVID-19. Each CDR3 is given with its conserved first and last residue. Each record gives: CDR3 protein, CDR3 DNA, J gene, D gene, V gene, clone size. The D gene is left open where the match is weak. Not all rows give a size; the values are once, few, many and, for expanded clones, a class.

CDR3 protein: CASSTTRDRGWNEKLFF
CDR3 DNA: TGTGCCAGTAGTACGACACGGGACAGGGGTTGGAATGAAAAACTGTTTTTT
J gene: TRBJ1-4
D gene: TRBD1
V gene: TRBV19
clone size: NA

CDR3 protein: CASSYGQNYGYTF
CDR3 DNA: TGTGCCAGCAGTTACGGGCAGAACTATGGCTACACCTTC
J gene: TRBJ1-2
D gene: NA
V gene: TRBV6-2/TRBV6-3
clone size: NA

CDR3 protein: CASSADRGSAGELFF
CDR3 DNA: TGTGCCAGTAGTGCGGACAGGGGTTCCGCCGGGGAGCTGTTTTTT
J gene: TRBJ2-2
D gene: TRBD1
V gene: TRBV19
clone size: NA

CDR3 protein: CASSQERWTDTQYF
CDR3 DNA: TGTGCCAGCAGCCAAGAGAGGTGGACAGATACGCAGTATTTT
J gene: TRBJ2-3
D gene: NA
V gene: TRBV4-2
clone size: NA

CDR3 protein: CASRETVSNQPQHF
CDR3 DNA: TGTGCCAGCAGGGAGACAGTAAGCAATCAGCCCCAGCATTTT
J gene: TRBJ1-5
D gene: NA
V gene: TRBV6-5
clone size: once

CDR3 protein: CASSWVWGDEQFF
CDR3 DNA: TGTGCCAGCAGTTGGGTGTGGGGGGATGAGCAGTTCTTC
J gene: TRBJ2-1
D gene: NA
V gene: TRBV6-2/TRBV6-3
clone size: few

CDR3 protein: CASSADRGSDTQYF
CDR3 DNA: TGTGCCAGCAGCGCGGACAGAGGATCAGATACGCAGTATTTT
J gene: TRBJ2-3
D gene: NA
V gene: TRBV11-2
clone size: NA

CDR3 protein: CASSPQTGGNEKLFF
CDR3 DNA: TGTGCCAGCAGCCCCCAGACAGGGGGGAATGAAAAACTGTTTTTT
J gene: TRBJ1-4
D gene: TRBD1
V gene: TRBV9
clone size: NA

CDR3 protein: CASSVASGGSYPGYTF
CDR3 DNA: TGTGCCAGCAGCGTAGCTAGCGGCGGATCATATCCGGGCTACACCTTC
J gene: TRBJ1-2
D gene: NA
V gene: TRBV9
clone size: NA

CDR3 protein: CASRPGGGQPQHF
CDR3 DNA: TGTGCCAGCAGGCCGGGGGGGGGTCAGCCCCAGCATTTT
J gene: TRBJ1-5
D gene: NA
V gene: TRBV6-5
clone size: NA

CDR3 protein: CASSQAGGPRELFF
CDR3 DNA: TGTGCCAGCAGCCAAGCCGGGGGTCCTCGGGAGCTGTTTTTT
J gene: TRBJ2-2
D gene: NA
V gene: TRBV14
clone size: NA

CDR3 protein: CASSLNDRGAGAAFF
CDR3 DNA: TGCGCCAGCAGCTTGAATGACAGGGGCGCGGGTGCTGCTTTCTTT
J gene: TRBJ1-1
D gene: TRBD1
V gene: TRBV5-1
clone size: many

CDR3 protein: CASSIREGPTDTQYF
CDR3 DNA: TGCGCCAGCAGCATACGGGAGGGCCCCACAGATACGCAGTATTTT
J gene: TRBJ2-3
D gene: TRBD2
V gene: TRBV4-1
clone size: NA

CDR3 protein: CASSRGQGDETQYF
CDR3 DNA: TGCGCCAGCAGCCGGGGACAGGGTGACGAGACCCAGTACTTC
J gene: TRBJ2-5
D gene: TRBD1
V gene: TRBV5-1
clone size: NA

CDR3 protein: CASSAGGSYNEQFF
CDR3 DNA: TGTGCCAGCAGTGCGGGGGGCAGTTACAATGAGCAGTTCTTC
J gene: TRBJ2-1
D gene: TRBD2
V gene: TRBV6-2/TRBV6-3
clone size: NA

CDR3 protein: CASSLGDSQNGYTF
CDR3 DNA: TGCGCCAGCAGCTTGGGGGACAGTCAGAATGGCTACACCTTC
J gene: TRBJ1-2
D gene: TRBD1
V gene: TRBV5-1
clone size: NA

CDR3 protein: CASSETIAGADTQYF
CDR3 DNA: TGTGCCAGCAGTGAAACCATAGCGGGAGCCGACACGCAGTATTTT
J gene: TRBJ2-3
D gene: TRBD2
V gene: TRBV6-1
clone size: NA

CDR3 protein: CASAPRGLGKFF
CDR3 DNA: TGTGCCAGCGCCCCGAGGGGACTAGGAAAGTTCTTC
J gene: TRBJ2-1
D gene: TRBD2
V gene: TRBV27
clone size: once

CDR3 protein: CASRYTEGNSPLHF
CDR3 DNA: TGTGCCAGCAGGTACACAGAGGGAAATTCACCCCTCCACTTT
J gene: TRBJ1-6
D gene: NA
V gene: TRBV2
clone size: NA

CDR3 protein: CASTLVADSTEQYF
CDR3 DNA: TGTGCCAGCACCCTCGTCGCGGATTCTACCGAGCAGTACTTC
J gene: TRBJ2-7
D gene: NA
V gene: TRBV6-5
clone size: NA

CDR3 protein: CASSYHLTNQETQYF
CDR3 DNA: TGTGCCAGCAGCTACCACCTGACAAACCAAGAGACCCAGTACTTC
J gene: TRBJ2-5
D gene: NA
V gene: TRBV11-2
clone size: NA

CDR3 protein: CASSPQGSNYGYTF
CDR3 DNA: TGTGCCAGCAGTCCACAGGGGAGCAACTATGGCTACACCTTC
J gene: TRBJ1-2
D gene: TRBD1
V gene: TRBV6-2/TRBV6-3
clone size: NA

CDR3 protein: CASSLVGREQFF
CDR3 DNA: TGTGCCAGCAGCTTAGTCGGGAGGGAGCAGTTCTTC
J gene: TRBJ2-1
D gene: TRBD2
V gene: TRBV11-2
clone size: once

CDR3 protein: CASSPSLAGNTGELFF
CDR3 DNA: TGTGCCAGCAGTCCCTCACTAGCGGGCAACACCGGGGAGCTGTTTTTT
J gene: TRBJ2-2
D gene: TRBD2
V gene: TRBV2
clone size: NA

CDR3 protein: CASRAGLSSYNEQFF
CDR3 DNA: TGCGCCAGCAGGGCGGGATTAAGCTCCTACAATGAGCAGTTCTTC
J gene: TRBJ2-1
D gene: NA
V gene: TRBV5-1
clone size: NA

CDR3 protein: CASSAPGQGLGEQYF
CDR3 DNA: TGTGCCAGCAGTGCCCCGGGACAGGGCCTTGGCGAGCAGTACTTC
J gene: TRBJ2-7
D gene: TRBD1
V gene: TRBV25-1
clone size: once

CDR3 protein: CASRPHRDINNEQFF
CDR3 DNA: TGTGCCAGCAGACCTCACCGGGACATAAACAATGAGCAGTTCTTC
J gene: TRBJ2-1
D gene: NA
V gene: TRBV27
clone size: NA

CDR3 protein: CASSQQAGTGPLGQYF
CDR3 DNA: TGTGCCAGTAGTCAACAAGCCGGGACAGGGCCCCTCGGGCAGTACTTC
J gene: TRBJ2-7
D gene: TRBD1
V gene: TRBV19
clone size: once

CDR3 protein: CASSLDRNNEQFF
CDR3 DNA: TGTGCCAGCAGTCTAGACAGAAACAATGAGCAGTTCTTC
J gene: TRBJ2-1
D gene: NA
V gene: TRBV12-3/TRBV12-4
clone size: NA

CDR3 protein: CSVDAVGGAVRYGYTF
CDR3 DNA: TGCAGCGTTGATGCGGTTGGGGGGGCGGTGCGCTATGGCTACACCTTC
J gene: TRBJ1-2
D gene: NA
V gene: TRBV29-1
clone size: NA

CDR3 protein: CATSRGGQYNEQFF
CDR3 DNA: TGTGCCACCAGCAGAGGGGGACAGTACAATGAGCAGTTCTTC
J gene: TRBJ2-1
D gene: TRBD1
V gene: TRBV15
clone size: NA

CDR3 protein: CAWGRGGNTEAFF
CDR3 DNA: TGTGCCTGGGGGCGGGGTGGAAACACTGAAGCTTTCTTT
J gene: TRBJ1-1
D gene: NA
V gene: TRBV30
clone size: NA